This entry concerns a single T cell receptor (beta chain). The data stem from a study of CD8 T cells in Susac syndrome. With random hexamers, roughly 0.5 to 1 ug RNA was reverse transcribed. MiXCR was run by TCRdb on the immunoSEQ multiplex PCR reads, yielding one entry per CDR3 protein. This table has 110,000 or so distinct CDR3 sequences, around 93% appearing once. The CDR3 length is 14 residues. The germline CDR1 and CDR2 sequences are SEHNR and FQNEAQ (reference sequence). V shed 6 bases and J 3 bases; nucleotides not matched to a gene: 6. This rearrangement joins TRBV7-9 to TRBJ2-7; 9 bases line up with TRBD2. This receptor was identified in a human donor in good health. Sequenced: CD8+ T cells from PBMCs. CDR3 in amino acids: CASRPASGDYEQYF. The CDR3 DNA sequence: TGTGCCAGCAGACCCGCTAGCGGGGACTACGAGCAGTACTTC.